This T cell receptor beta chain was captured by sequencing in a study of blood T cell repertoires in COVID-19 (dated by TCRdb to 2018 to 2020). Study-wide context: Samples covering the acute and convalescent phases of COVID-19 were provided by collaborators in the United States, Italy and Spain. The prospective study material was composed of cDNA or gDNA derived from T cells, B-cell-depleted T cells, or PBMCs. The dataset comprised deeply sampled blood TCRbeta repertoires from subjects exposed to, actively infected with, or recovered from COVID-19. A freely available public database, intended as a resource for researchers studying the immune response to SARS-CoV-2, is where the repertoires were released. Samples were obtained from the ongoing ImmuneRACE study (first 160 participants) and from roughly 1,300 subjects provided by 6 global collaborators. The sample metadata nearly always contained a de-identified subject ID, COVID-19 status, age in years and sex. Where available, HLA class I and class II types were taken from metadata supplied by the sample provider and were not determined by assay-based typing.

As encoded in the germline V gene (reference sequence), CDR1 is LNHDA while CDR2 is SQIVND. V is cut by 7 bases and J by 4 bases, and the space between the germline ends is 14 bases. The CDR3 starts with the cysteine, ends with the phenylalanine, and has 13 residues. Of the read, only the CDR3 DNA is kept; its 39 bases are in frame from base 1. Whole blood was collected in K2EDTA tubes by collaborating institutions according to the institutions' own protocols. For TCRbeta analysis, collaborators shipped samples as frozen whole blood, isolated PBMCs, or DNA extracted from either of those sample types. About this clone itself: Its antigen target is currently unknown. The sample holds no much larger clone one base away, and base qualities are not on file.

Here is what the overall study found, with its caveats: The amount of clinical and demographic metadata varied by source and participant and was provided uncurated.

TCRbeta CDR3 regions were amplified from genomic DNA using the immunoSEQ Assay, a bias-controlled multiplex PCR. The authors' analysis ran thus. The number of nucleated cells in each sample was estimated by amplification of reference gene primers within the assay. To quantify the absolute abundance of each unique TCRbeta CDR3 rearrangement, sequence reads were collapsed and filtered. For each sample, productive Simpson clonality was calculated as the square root of Simpson's diversity index over productive rearrangements. What TCRdb holds here is the immuneACCESS table cut down to in-frame rearrangements. Part of the clones is not present; checked against another copy, under half of the missing clones reflect an unresolved V gene, and the others are unexplained. V and J calls and clone size are those listed in that table; D and trimming were worked out from the DNA. Recorded for this sample are tens of thousands of clones; roughly 72% of them occurred a single time. The ten largest clones capture over 5% of the sample.

This receptor chain uses TRBV19 and TRBJ2-7; TRBD1 is perhaps the D gene, given 6 matching bases. Sample: peripheral blood. This sequence was found in a woman aged 50 to 60 with active or convalescent COVID-19. The sequence in DNA is TGTGCCAGTAAGGGCAGGGGCGAATACGAGCAGTACTTC. This is translated as CASKGRGEYEQYF. With the rest looked up from the reference TRBV19 and TRBJ2-7 genes rather than sequenced, the full variable domain is DGGITQSPKYLFRKEGQNVTLSCEQNLNHDAMYWYRQDPGQGLRLIYYSQIVNDFQKGDIAEGYSVSREKKESFPLTVTSAQKNPTAFYLCASKGRGEYEQYFGPGTRLTVT.